These 29 T cell receptor beta chains were sequenced from one sample in a study of TIL therapy for anti-PD-1-resistant metastatic lung cancer. This was the immunoSEQ v3 assay. This table comes from immunoSEQ multiplex PCR, and its TCRdb copy is limited to in-frame clones, with some not included. The top ten clones hold approximately 5.6% of a sample with roughly 50,000 clones, around 64% of them seen once. As to time point: pre-treatment sample, taken before nivolumab and TIL therapy. The tumor samples were excised metastases, mostly pleural nodules or supraclavicular lymph nodes. This specimen was tumor tissue, taken at baseline. These receptors were obtained from a person between 30 and 80 years old with non-small cell lung cancer.

The gene calls are TRBV18 and TRBJ1-4, with 7 bases lining up with TRBD1. This CDR3 contains 17 residues. Trimming took 3 bases from V and 6 from J; bases not matched to a gene: 13. The V gene's germline CDR1 is KGHSH and CDR2 LQKENI. The CDR3 DNA reads TGTGCCAGCTCACCCATCGGAAGGGCAGGGGGATATGAAAAACTGTTTTTT. It encodes CASSPIGRAGGYEKLFF. The full variable domain, its missing parts supplied by reference TRBV18 and TRBJ1-4, is NAGVMQNPRHLVRRRGQEARLRCSPMKGHSHVYWYRQLPEEGLKFMVYLQKENIIDESGMPKERFSAEFPKEGPSILRIQQVVRGDSAAYFCASSPIGRAGGYEKLFFGSGTQLSVL.

The chain is built from TRBV28 and TRBJ2-7; the match to TRBD1 covers 8 bases. There are 14 residues in the CDR3. Trimming at V came to 5 bases and at J to 4 bases, leaving 7 bases not matched to a gene. CDR1 is MDHEN, CDR2 SYDVKM, per germline. The CDR3 loop reads CASSPSDRGYEQYF. The CDR3 DNA follows: TGTGCCAGCAGTCCTAGCGACAGGGGTTACGAGCAGTACTTC.

V is TRBV7-9 and J is TRBJ2-3, with D maybe TRBD2 (5 bases). Germline values: CDR1 SEHNR, CDR2 FQNEAQ (reference sequence). This CDR3 contains 13 residues. Trimming took 5 bases from V and 2 from J, leaving 8 bases between them. The CDR3 region has the DNA TGTGCCAGCAGCCCCCGGGACACAGATACGCAGTATTTT. This translates into CASSPRDTDTQYF.

The chain has TRBV5-1 and TRBJ1-1, with 9 bases matching TRBD1. Germline CDR1 is SGHRS and CDR2 is YFSETQ. The ends lost 5 bases at V and 5 bases at J; junction bases unmatched: 10. The CDR3 loop spans 15 amino acids. The DNA for the CDR3 is TGCGCCAGCAGGCGACTTACAGGGGGCGGGACTGAAGCTTTCTTT. Translation: CASRRLTGGGTEAFF.

This clone was recorded once. The gene calls are TRBV29-1 and TRBJ2-5, with D tentatively TRBD1 or TRBD2 (6 bases each). Trimming stripped 3 bases from V and 7 bases from J, with 12 bases between. CDR1 and CDR2 (germline): SQVTM, ANQGSEA. The CDR3 consists of 12 residues. CDR3 nucleotides: TGCAGCGTTGATCCGGGGGCAACGACCCAGTACTTC. This encodes CSVDPGATTQYF.

This clone was detected only a few times. For the CDR3, the DNA is TGTGCCAGCTCACCCCTACAGGGGGCAGAATATGGCTACACCTTC. Amino acid sequence: CASSPLQGAEYGYTF. The chain combines TRBV18 with TRBJ1-2, with 9 positions matching TRBD1. CDR1 is KGHSH and CDR2 is LQKENI in the germline V gene. Trimming removed 3 bases from V and 5 bases from J; junction bases left unmatched: 7. The CDR3 contains 15 residues.

This chain joins TRBV5-1 and TRBJ2-1; TRBD2 might be the D (5 bases). The CDR3 contains 16 residues. Germline V gene data show CDR1 as SGHRS and CDR2 as YFSETQ. The V end was cut by 0 bases, the J end by 2 bases, with 12 bases between. For the CDR3, the DNA is TGCGCCAGCAGCTTGGGGGGAGCTGAGCCCTACAATGAGCAGTTCTTC. It yields the protein CASSLGGAEPYNEQFF.

This clone has only a few counts. The gene calls are TRBV27 and TRBJ1-2; TRBD1 is a possible D gene (6 bases). Germline assignment: CDR1 MNHEY and CDR2 SMNVEV (reference sequence). This CDR3 comprises 15 residues. Between the trimmed V and J ends, which lost 5 bases and 4 bases, there was a span of 17 bases. DNA for the CDR3: TGTGCCAGCAGTCCTTGGGGAGGGGGGATCTATGGCTACACCTTC. Protein product: CASSPWGGGIYGYTF.

The rearrangement links TRBV6-5 to TRBJ2-1; no firm D call. V dropped 2 bases and J dropped 9 bases, with 8 bases sitting between them. The CDR3 runs 12 residues. Germline loops: CDR1 MNHEY, CDR2 SVGAGI. CDR3 region: CASSYPDREQFF. For the CDR3, the DNA is TGTGCCAGCAGTTACCCCGATCGTGAGCAGTTCTTC.

The chain uses TRBV19 and TRBJ2-1; D gene uncertain. Germline V CDR1 and CDR2: LNHDA, SQIVND (reference sequence). Trimming cost V 2 bases and J 10 bases, with 12 bases left between them. There are 13 residues in the CDR3. The CDR3, as DNA: TGTGCCAGTAGTATACTGCTGATTGGGGAGCAGTTCTTC. Translation gives CASSILLIGEQFF.

The chain combines TRBV5-6 with TRBJ1-1, with D perhaps matching TRBD1 (5 bases). The CDR3 spans 16 residues. Germline-derived CDR1 and CDR2 are SGHDT and YYEEEE. Trimming took off 2 bases at V and 3 bases at J, with 17 bases between the two ends. The CDR3 is CASSFRVWKGDTEAFF. The CDR3 DNA sequence: TGTGCCAGCAGCTTCCGGGTCTGGAAAGGGGACACTGAAGCTTTCTTT.

V usage is TRBV5-1 and J usage is TRBJ1-2; perhaps TRBD1 as D (6 bases). The germline V gene has CDR1 SGHRS and CDR2 YFSETQ. The CDR3 loop spans 15 amino acids. V was pared by 6 bases and J by 0 bases, with 15 bases between. Here the CDR3 DNA reads TGCGCCAGCACCCTGGGGGGGCTGACTAACTATGGCTACACCTTC. Its translation is CASTLGGLTNYGYTF.

The rearrangement uses TRBV29-1 and TRBJ1-4, with 7 bases fitting TRBD1. Looked up from germline, CDR1 is SQVTM and CDR2 is ANQGSEA. V lost 7 bases and J lost 3; bases outside the gene matches: 2. The CDR3 runs to 12 residues. DNA for the CDR3: TGCAGCGGGACAGGAGCTAATGAAAAACTGTTTTTT. As protein: CSGTGANEKLFF.

The chain combines TRBV28 with TRBJ1-4; 8 nucleotides match TRBD1. Germline V gene lookup returns CDR1 MDHEN and CDR2 SYDVKM. This CDR3 spans 14 amino acids. The ends lost 6 bases at V and 6 bases at J; junction bases unmatched: 6. CDR3 nucleotide sequence: TGTGCCAGCAGCCGGACAGGGCGTTATGAAAAACTGTTTTTT. This encodes CASSRTGRYEKLFF. The entire variable domain, with the rest obtained from reference TRBV28 and TRBJ1-4, is as follows: DVKVTQSSRYLVKRTGEKVFLECVQDMDHENMFWYRQDPGLGLRLIYFSYDVKMKEKGDIPEGYSVSREKKERFSLILESASTNQTSMYLCASSRTGRYEKLFFGSGTQLSVL.

This chain links TRBV21-1 with TRBJ2-3; the listed D gene, TRBD1, was not tested against the DNA. TRBV21-1 is noted as a pseudogene. The CDR3 spans 15 residues. The CDR3 protein is CASSKAGHGPDTQYF. The CDR3 DNA sequence: TGTGCCAGCAGCAAAGCGGGACATGGTCCAGATACGCAGTATTTT.

This chain joins TRBV5-1 and TRBJ2-1; TRBD2 agrees at 7 bases. Trimming at V came to 2 bases and at J to 4 bases, leaving 12 bases not matched to a gene. Germline V gene sequence: CDR1 SGHRS, CDR2 YFSETQ. CDR3 size: 17 residues. The CDR3 sequence is CASSFRGSSGEYNEQFF. The CDR3 coding sequence is TGCGCCAGCAGCTTTCGAGGATCCAGCGGGGAATACAATGAGCAGTTCTTC.

V usage is TRBV28 and J usage is TRBJ2-1; 14 nucleotides align to TRBD2. V dropped 6 bases and J dropped 10; count of bases not matched to a gene: 8. This CDR3 spans 15 amino acids. Germline V gene data show CDR1 as MDHEN and CDR2 as SYDVKM. CDR3 protein: CASRGTSGSDGEQFF. The CDR3 DNA sequence: TGTGCCAGCAGGGGGACTAGCGGGAGTGATGGAGAGCAGTTCTTC.

The chain combines TRBV5-1 with TRBJ1-1; D may be TRBD1 (6 bases). The germline V and J ends were trimmed by 1 base and 3 bases, with 13 bases remaining between them. This CDR3 has 15 amino acids. CDR1 is SGHRS, CDR2 YFSETQ, per germline. Written as DNA, the CDR3 is TGCGCCAGCAGCTTGAGGGGACACCTGTACACTGAAGCTTTCTTT. This translates into CASSLRGHLYTEAFF.

The V and J genes are TRBV15 and TRBJ1-5; D is perhaps TRBD1 (5 bases). Germline V gives CDR1 LNHNV, CDR2 YYDKDF (reference sequence). The CDR3 is 15 residues long. Trimming shortened V by 1 base and J by 11 bases, and 18 bases separated the two germline ends. CDR3 sequence (DNA): TGTGCCACCAGCAGAGCAGGAGACAGCGACGCGGCCCAGCATTTT. Its protein product is CATSRAGDSDAAQHF. Full variable domain (missing parts from reference TRBV15 and TRBJ1-5): DAMVIQNPRYQVTQFGKPVTLSCSQTLNHNVMYWYQQKSSQAPKLLFHYYDKDFNNEADTPDNFQSRRPNTSFCFLDIRSPGLGDTAMYLCATSRAGDSDAAQHFGDGTRLSIL.

The chain has TRBV10-2 and TRBJ1-2, with D tentatively TRBD1 (6 bases). Germline V gene data show CDR1 as WSHSY and CDR2 as SAAADI. CDR3 length: 14 amino acids. V was trimmed by 3 bases and J by 1 base, leaving 9 bases between them. In DNA form, the CDR3 reads TGCGCCAGCAGTGAATACAGGGATAACTATGGCTACACCTTC. It translates to CASSEYRDNYGYTF.

Points on this clone: A read error may account for a junction end that differs from germline. The CDR3 loop reads CASSGDSRIVF. DNA for the CDR3: TGTGCCAGCAGCGGGGACTCAAGGATAGTCTTC. The chain has TRBV9 and TRBJ2-1, with D possibly matching TRBD2 (6 bases). Germline V CDR1 and CDR2: SGDLS, YYNGEE. There are 11 residues in the CDR3.

V is TRBV28 and J is TRBJ2-7; possibly TRBD2 for D (6 bases). V lost 5 bases to trimming and J lost 4 bases, with 12 bases between them. In germline, CDR1 is MDHEN, CDR2 SYDVKM. This CDR3 has 13 amino acids. DNA for the CDR3: TGTGCCAGCAGTGGACTCGCGGGGTACGAGCAGTACTTC. Amino acid sequence: CASSGLAGYEQYF.

The J gene is TRBJ1-4, the V gene TRBV11-1; D is undetermined. In germline, CDR1 is SGHAT, CDR2 FQDESV (reference sequence). V lost 2 bases to trimming and J lost 8 bases, with 15 bases between them. This CDR3 is built from 15 residues. The CDR3 spells CASSLLPAAGEKLFF. CDR3 sequence (DNA): TGTGCCAGCAGCTTACTCCCGGCGGCAGGCGAAAAACTGTTTTTT.

This clone was recorded once. This chain connects TRBV11-2 to TRBJ2-5, with D perhaps being TRBD1 or TRBD2 (6 bases each). The V end lost 2 bases, the J end lost 1 base, and 14 bases lay between the germline ends. This CDR3 comprises 16 residues. Germline lookup yields CDR1 SGHAT and CDR2 FQNNGV. Here the CDR3 DNA reads TGTGCCAGCAGCTTAAGGGGGGAGGAAAGCCAAGAGACCCAGTACTTC. Encoded protein: CASSLRGEESQETQYF.

This chain connects TRBV5-4 to TRBJ2-7; D not resolved. V was trimmed by 0 bases and J by 0 bases, leaving 13 bases between them. CDR1 is SGHNT and CDR2 is YYREEE in the germline V gene (reference sequence). This CDR3 comprises 16 residues. The chain's CDR3 is CASSLDRASSSYEQYF. CDR3 nucleotide sequence: TGTGCCAGCAGCTTGGATCGGGCTTCGAGCTCCTACGAGCAGTACTTC.

The CDR3 loop reads CASSLDGAIQETQYF. The CDR3 bases are TGCGCCAGCAGCTTGGACGGGGCGATCCAAGAGACCCAGTACTTC. The chain employs TRBV5-1 and TRBJ2-5; D is possibly TRBD1 or TRBD2 (5 bases each). The CDR3 runs 15 residues. Germline assignment: CDR1 SGHRS and CDR2 YFSETQ. Trimming shortened V by 0 bases and J by 1 base, and 10 bases separated the two germline ends.

The rearrangement links TRBV5-4 to TRBJ2-2; possible D gene TRBD2, 7 bases. There are 17 residues in the CDR3. Trimming removed 4 bases from V and 6 bases from J, with 22 bases in between. Germline-derived CDR1 and CDR2 are SGHNT and YYREEE (reference sequence). CDR3 nucleotide sequence: TGTGCCAGCAGCCCTACGGGGGGCGGGTTGGTGCCCGGGGAGCTGTTTTTT. Residues: CASSPTGGGLVPGELFF.

The CDR3 DNA follows: TGTGCCTGGAGCGGAAGGGGTAACACTGAAGCTTTCTTT. Protein product: CAWSGRGNTEAFF. The V and J genes are TRBV30 and TRBJ1-1; TRBD1 might be the D (5 bases). V lost 3 bases, J lost 2 bases, and 10 bases lay in between. Germline CDR1 GTSNPN, CDR2 SVGIG (reference sequence). The CDR3 is 13 amino acids.

This clone has only one observation. The chain joins TRBV7-2 to TRBJ2-7, with D maybe TRBD1 (5 bases). From germline, CDR1 is SGHTA and CDR2 FQGNSA. V shed 5 bases and J shed 3 bases, with 11 bases lying between them. The CDR3 is 13 amino acids. The CDR3 loop reads CASSLGHNYEQYF. DNA of the CDR3: TGTGCCAGCAGCCTAGGACACAACTACGAGCAGTACTTC. Variable domain in full (rest from reference TRBV7-2 and TRBJ2-7): GAGVSQSPSNKVTEKGKDVELRCDPISGHTALYWYRQSLGQGLEFLIYFQGNSAPDKSGLPSDRFSAERTGGSVSTLTIQRTQQEDSAVYLCASSLGHNYEQYFGPGTRLTVT.